The clone carrying this T cell receptor beta chain was seen repeatedly, ten times or more. Its antigen remains unknown. The sequenced template was RNA, covering the TCR beta CDR3 region. The library came from an HTBI-primed first-round RT-PCR and a second-round multiplex PCR. Using its own MiXCR run on the multiplex PCR reads, TCRdb lists one record per CDR3 protein. The sample holds about 620,000 distinct CDR3 sequences, about 20% seen once. PBMCs originated in approximately 9.1 ml of fresh peripheral blood. This entry comes from a study of Graves' ophthalmopathy and Graves' hyperthyroidism. Turning to the study itself: Pretreatment peripheral blood was obtained at initial diagnosis.

Study-level findings and limits: For separating ophthalmopathy from stable hyperthyroidism, a 13-signature model gave 85% to 90% sensitivity and approximately 76% specificity.

Sample: peripheral blood. This TCR derives from a woman aged 18-29 years with stable Graves' hyperthyroidism. Some clones in this sample may be carry-over from other donors' samples.

CDR3 sequence (DNA): TGTGCCAGCAGTCCCCCCCAGGTTATGAACACTGAAGCTTTCTTT. Protein product: CASSPPQVMNTEAFF. This chain connects TRBV6-5 to TRBJ1-1; D call uncertain. V dropped 5 bases and J dropped 0 bases, with 13 bases sitting between them. CDR3 size: 15 residues. CDR1 and CDR2 (germline): MNHEY, SVGAGI.